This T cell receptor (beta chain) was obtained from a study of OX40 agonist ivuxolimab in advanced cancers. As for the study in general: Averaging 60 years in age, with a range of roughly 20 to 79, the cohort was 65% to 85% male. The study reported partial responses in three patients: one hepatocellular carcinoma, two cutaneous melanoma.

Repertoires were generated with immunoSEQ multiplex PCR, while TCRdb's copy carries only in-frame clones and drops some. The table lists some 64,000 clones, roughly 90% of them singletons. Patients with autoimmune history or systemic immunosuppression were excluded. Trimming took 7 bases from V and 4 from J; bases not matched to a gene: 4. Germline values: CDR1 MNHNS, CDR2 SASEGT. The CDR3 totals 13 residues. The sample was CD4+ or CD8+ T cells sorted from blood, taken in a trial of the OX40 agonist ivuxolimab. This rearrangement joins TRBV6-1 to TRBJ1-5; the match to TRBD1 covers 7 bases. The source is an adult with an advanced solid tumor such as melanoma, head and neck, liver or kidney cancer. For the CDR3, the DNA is TGTGCCAGCACCATGACAGGGAATCAGCCCCAGCATTTT. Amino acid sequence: CASTMTGNQPQHF.